This TCR beta chain was found in a study of human T cells and chemical hapten exposure. Individual cDNA molecules each carried unique molecular identifiers attached by the library. Per the original methods: Between 23,224 and 690,600 TCRs appeared in each sample, and the median stood at roughly 100,000. Each CDR3 protein is one row after TCRdb ran MiXCR on the RACE reads. The V and J calls come from TCRdb's annotation, not from the publication. The sample lists tens of thousands of distinct CDR3 sequences, around 8.8% seen once, with around 2.8% in the top ten. This clonotype was counted between two and nine times. Its antigen is undetermined. Sample time point: healthy volunteer bleed at 2 weeks. Unseparated into fractions, whole blood served as the source from which total RNA was extracted. Study-wide findings and caveats: TCRs at a frequency above 1 in 1000 stayed unchanged with DPC sensitization.

This TCR was recovered from a female donor in good health. Some clones in this sample may be carry-over from other donors' samples. The sequencing input was whole blood.

CDR3: CASSAFAGTYEQYF. Written as DNA, the CDR3 is TGTGCCAGCTCAGCCTTTGCGGGGACCTACGAGCAGTACTTC. The chain joins TRBV25-1 to TRBJ2-7; D is possibly TRBD2 (6 bases). Germline lookup yields CDR1 MGHDK and CDR2 SYGVNS. The CDR3 runs 14 residues. V lost 8 bases, J lost 2 bases, and 16 bases lay in between.